These 5 T cell receptor beta chains share one sample of origin, sequenced in a study of T cell responses to AZD1222 COVID-19 vaccine (dated by TCRdb to the early 2020s). Library creation used the immunoSEQ multiplex PCR assay. TCRdb obtained this table from immuneACCESS and retained in-frame rearrangements with V and J assigned. These tables miss some clones; where compared with another copy, unresolved V genes account for less than half of the shortfall, and the remainder is unexplained. The sample contains approximately 140,000 clones, 94% of them found a single time. The top ten hold roughly 1.3% of the sample. This sample's time point label indicates: baseline before first vaccination. The sequenced sample was peripheral blood, obtained on day 0 of AZD1222 vaccination. All receptors come from an adult in good health.

This CDR3 reads CASSQDRLAGINTGELFF. The CDR3, as DNA: TGCGCCAGCAGCCAAGATCGGCTAGCGGGGATAAACACCGGGGAGCTGTTTTTT. The rearrangement joins TRBV4-1 to TRBJ2-2; TRBD2 matches at 9 bases. Germline assignment: CDR1 MGHRA and CDR2 YSYEKL. Germline trimming cut 0 bases from V and 2 bases from J; bases unmatched to any gene: 7. This CDR3 is 18 amino acids long.

V usage is TRBV18 and J usage is TRBJ2-1, with 9 bases that match TRBD1. This CDR3 has 15 amino acids. Germline values: CDR1 KGHSH, CDR2 LQKENI. With 1 base clipped from V and 5 bases from J, the junction kept 3 bases outside the gene matches. CDR3 sequence (DNA): TGTGCCAGCTCACCACAGGACAGGGGAAACAATGAGCAGTTCTTC. Its translation: CASSPQDRGNNEQFF.

The V call is TRBV10-2, the J call TRBJ1-2; D remains ambiguous. The CDR3 covers 13 residues. Germline CDR1 WSHSY, CDR2 SAAADI. The ends were cut back, 8 bases at V and 4 bases at J, with 14 bases in the middle. The CDR3 DNA reads TGCGCCAGCGTTGATCCCATTTTCTATGGCTACACCTTC. Its protein is CASVDPIFYGYTF.

The J gene is TRBJ2-2, the V gene TRBV7-8, with no clear D. V was trimmed by 5 bases and J by 2 bases, leaving 12 bases between them. The length of the CDR3 is 15 residues. In germline, CDR1 is SGHVS, CDR2 FQNEAQ. The CDR3 here is CASSPRLTNTGELFF. The CDR3 DNA is TGTGCCAGCAGCCCTCGGTTGACTAACACCGGGGAGCTGTTTTTT.

This chain connects TRBV2 to TRBJ2-1; 11 positions agree with TRBD2. Germline V gives CDR1 SNHLY, CDR2 FYNNEI. V lost 7 bases, J lost 6 bases, and 5 bases stayed unmatched. The CDR3 has 14 residues. The CDR3 nucleotides are TGTGCCAGCAAACTAGCGGGAGTAGGCAATGAGCAGTTCTTC. Its translation: CASKLAGVGNEQFF.